The sequence of this TCR beta chain was determined in a study of PD-1 blockade in classical Hodgkin lymphoma (TCRdb year 2020). Describing the broader study: Nivolumab dosing was 3 mg/kg intravenously every 2 weeks, continuing until either disease progression or unacceptable toxicity. The study used CyTOF and TCR beta sequencing to define a peripheral blood immune signature of response to PD-1 blockade in classical Hodgkin lymphoma.

Note on this clone: The clone's antigen remains unknown. No base quality information exists; no much larger clone differs at one position.

General study outcomes and caveats: The study was limited to a single clinical trial cohort, and causes of repertoire differences, possibly disease activity or prior therapy, remained undefined. Trial patients achieving complete response had baseline diversity similar to newly diagnosed patients, whereas partial responders and progressors had significantly lower diversity. Newly diagnosed patients were reported to have lower baseline TCR diversity than healthy donors, and relapsed/refractory patients were reported to have lower baseline TCR diversity still. Diversity was lower in patients who began nivolumab less than 1 year after ASCT, so these patients were left out of later analyses to avoid confounding by immune reconstitution. By C4D1, a significant rise was seen in CD4+ TCR diversity but not in CD8+ TCR diversity (p=0.0027 vs p=0.16), and the rise was most apparent among complete responders (p=0.02).

Including the terminal cysteine and phenylalanine, the CDR3 comprises 11 residues. Only CDR3 DNA remains: 33 bases, in frame from the first base. CDR1 and CDR2, per the germline V gene (reference sequence), are SEHNR and FQNEAQ. V is cut by 5 bases and J by 8 bases, and the space between the germline ends is 9 bases. The Qiagen DNeasy kit was used to extract genomic DNA both from unsorted PBMCs and from the negatively selected CD4+ and CD8+ fractions. TCR beta CDR3 regions were amplified by immunoSEQ multiplex PCR using primers annealing to V and J segments. A synthetic immune receptor repertoire was used to minimize amplification bias, and remaining bias was computationally removed after sequencing. The source study handled its data this way. Repertoire diversity was quantified as the Shannon entropy index using custom Python scripts. The unsorted, CD4+ and CD8+ repertoires were each analyzed separately, with the exception of combined analyses, where CD4+ and CD8+ sequences were merged in silico. A clone counted as expanded when the clone's frequency after treatment rose at least 2-fold relative to C1D1, and clones undetected at baseline were given a pseudocount of 0.5. Singleton clones were defined as clones with 0 or 1 copy at C1D1, and non-singleton clones were defined as clones with 2 or more copies. Clones expanded in unsorted samples were assigned a CD4+, CD8+ or unknown annotation through matching of protein sequences in sorted samples from the same patient. Wilcoxon tests were applied to paired samples to test diversity changes from C1D1 to C4D1. Not all clones reach the TCRdb copy of this immuneACCESS table, which keeps in-frame sequences only. Checked studies attribute under half of the gap to unresolved V genes and leave the rest unexplained. That table supplies the V and J calls and clone size; D and trimming were determined from the DNA. This sample holds approximately 65,000 clones; approximately 90% were observed only once. The ten top clones hold about 8% of the sample.

Explained via the paper, the time point label denotes: cycle 4 day 1 (C4D1), after 5 to 7 weeks of nivolumab. All trial patients had relapsed after autologous stem cell transplantation, with cohorts A, B and C differing in prior brentuximab vedotin exposure. A total of roughly 57 patients with relapsed/refractory classical Hodgkin lymphoma made up the trial cohort, and each patient's best overall response was complete response, partial response or progressive disease. Trial patients were treated with single-agent nivolumab in the multi-cohort phase II CheckMate 205 trial. An independent review committee assessed best overall response by applying the 2007 International Working Group response criteria. PBMCs from the trial were collected at three points: immediately before nivolumab initiation (C1D1), and during therapy at cycle 2 day 1 and cycle 4 day 1. Peripheral blood was collected in 8 mL Vacutainer Cell Preparation Tubes, from which PBMCs were isolated by centrifugation and then cryopreserved.

This clonotype originated in a human donor with classical Hodgkin lymphoma. This material consisted of peripheral blood mononuclear cells (PBMCs), taken before the fourth cycle of nivolumab. The chain uses TRBV7-9 and TRBJ1-2; no D gene is confidently identified. The CDR3 protein: CASSPAVGYTF. The DNA is TGTGCCAGCAGCCCCGCGGTAGGCTACACCTTC.